This T cell receptor (beta chain) was profiled in a study of blood T cell repertoires in COVID-19. Clones were read by immunoSEQ multiplex PCR, and TCRdb kept only the in-frame ones, dropping some. The sample has about 210,000 clones; around 90% are singletons. This CDR3 contains 13 residues. Germline-derived CDR1 and CDR2 are DFQATT and SNEGSKA (reference sequence). Unmatched junction bases numbered 6, after V lost 3 bases and J lost 8 bases. This clone was seen a few times. The sample comprised peripheral blood. The receptor was isolated from a man aged 70-80 years with acute or convalescent COVID-19. V gene TRBV20-1 combines with J gene TRBJ1-4, with TRBD1 identical over 7 bases. The CDR3 here is CSASGRGQEKLFF. CDR3 bases: TGCAGTGCTAGTGGCAGGGGACAGGAAAAACTGTTTTTT.